What follows are 23 T cell receptor beta chains derived from one specimen sequenced in a study of T cells in Graves' hyperthyroidism and ophthalmopathy. TCR beta CDR3 sequences were amplified from RNA transcripts. TCR CDR3 regions were first amplified by RT-PCR with HTBI primers. TCRdb itself ran the multiplex PCR reads through MiXCR, one entry per CDR3 protein. Of roughly 710,000 distinct CDR3 sequences in the sample, 30% to 40% are singletons; the top ten hold about a third. Sample: blood. Every receptor here comes from a woman in her thirties or forties with Graves' hyperthyroidism.

There are many counts of this clonotype. The chain has TRBV7-2 and TRBJ1-5, with a tentative D call TRBD1 (6 bases). V shed 2 bases and J shed 6 bases, with 14 bases lying between them. The germline V gene encodes CDR1 SGHTA and CDR2 FQGNSA. CDR3 size: 15 residues. CDR3: CASSLWTDSFQPQHF. DNA of the CDR3: TGTGCCAGCAGCTTATGGACAGACAGTTTTCAGCCCCAGCATTTT.

As regards this clonotype: Its ends do not fully match the called genes, so a read error is possible. The chain joins TRBV29-1 to TRBJ2-5, with 9 bases matching TRBD2. Germline loops: CDR1 SQVTM, CDR2 ANQGSEA. The CDR3 totals 13 residues. In DNA, the CDR3 is TGCAGCGGTGAAGCGGGAGGCCAAGAGACCCAGTACTTC. Protein sequence: CSGEAGGQETQYF. The full variable domain, completed using reference TRBV29-1 and TRBJ2-5, is SAVISQKPSRDICQRGTSLTIQCQVDSQVTMMFWYRQQPGQSLTLIATANQGSEATYESGFVIDKFPISRPNLTFSTLTVSNMSPEDSSIYLCSGEAGGQETQYFGPGTRLLVL.

This clonotype showed up many times. The chain is built from TRBV7-2 and TRBJ2-7; D is uncertain. CDR1 and CDR2 from the germline V gene are SGHTA and FQGNSA. This CDR3 contains 16 residues. Trimming stripped 2 bases from V and 0 bases from J, with 14 bases between. CDR3 sequence (DNA): TGTGCCAGCAGCTTACCTACCGGACGATCCTCCTACGAGCAGTACTTC. Its protein product is CASSLPTGRSSYEQYF.

This rearrangement joins TRBV6-1 to TRBJ1-4, with D possibly TRBD1 on 5 matching bases. This CDR3 is 14 amino acids long. The V gene's germline CDR1 is MNHNS and CDR2 SASEGT. The V end was cut by 7 bases, the J end by 5 bases, with 14 bases between. CDR3: CASTDSGKNEKLFF. CDR3 in DNA: TGTGCCAGCACTGACAGCGGCAAGAATGAAAAACTGTTTTTT.

Many counts were recorded for this clonotype. V and J are TRBV10-2 and TRBJ2-2; 10 bases are shared with TRBD2. The trim removed 7 bases at V and 5 bases at J, leaving 4 bases unmatched. Germline CDR1 reads WSHSY; CDR2 reads SAAADI. The CDR3 extends over 14 amino acids. The CDR3 protein is CASTRTSGTGELFF. As DNA, the CDR3 is TGCGCCAGCACTAGGACTAGCGGTACCGGGGAGCTGTTTTTT.

The chain uses TRBV15 and TRBJ2-2; 8 nucleotides agree with TRBD1. Trimming removed 5 bases from V and 4 bases from J; junction bases left unmatched: 12. Germline V lookup: CDR1 LNHNV, CDR2 YYDKDF (reference sequence). This CDR3 region has 17 residues. As DNA, the CDR3 is TGTGCCACCAGCCCCAGGTGGACAGGGAGAAGCACCGGGGAGCTGTTTTTT. This encodes CATSPRWTGRSTGELFF. Full variable domain (rest looked up from reference TRBV15 and TRBJ2-2): DAMVIQNPRYQVTQFGKPVTLSCSQTLNHNVMYWYQQKSSQAPKLLFHYYDKDFNNEADTPDNFQSRRPNTSFCFLDIRSPGLGDTAMYLCATSPRWTGRSTGELFFGEGSRLTVL.

V is TRBV19 and J is TRBJ1-5; maybe TRBD1 (6 bases). Trimming took off 5 bases at V and 7 bases at J, with 12 bases between the two ends. CDR1 LNHDA and CDR2 SQIVND come from the germline V gene (reference sequence). The CDR3 totals 13 residues. Here the CDR3 reads CASSLTGWQPQHF. In DNA, the CDR3 is TGTGCCAGTAGTCTGACAGGTTGGCAGCCCCAGCATTTT.

Note on this clonotype: This sequence may be a read error, since a much larger clone differs from it by one base. V is TRBV7-9 and J is TRBJ2-6; tentatively, D is TRBD1 (5 bases). Germline CDR1 reads SEHNR; CDR2 reads FQNEAQ (reference sequence). This CDR3 has 16 residues. CDR3 in amino acids: CASSQGWGSRANVLTF. The CDR3 region has the DNA TGCGCCAGCAGCCAAGGGTGGGGCTCTAGGGCCAACGTCCTGACTTTC.

This clonotype was counted ten times or more. The chain employs TRBV19 and TRBJ1-3; D remains unclear. The CDR3 has 14 residues. V lost 4 bases and J 4 bases, leaving 11 bases between the germline ends. The germline V gene encodes CDR1 LNHDA and CDR2 SQIVND (reference sequence). The CDR3 sequence is CASSTRTLGNTIYF. CDR3 sequence (DNA): TGTGCCAGTAGTACGCGGACCCTGGGAAACACCATATATTTT.

The chain is built from TRBV11-2 and TRBJ2-5, with TRBD1 matching 9 bases. V shed 1 base and J 1 base; nucleotides not matched to a gene: 4. This CDR3 contains 16 residues. CDR1 is SGHAT and CDR2 is FQNNGV in the germline V gene. CDR3 loop: CASSLGGQGGQETQYF. The CDR3 nucleotides read TGTGCCAGCAGCTTAGGGGGACAGGGCGGCCAAGAGACCCAGTACTTC. Complete variable domain (other parts from reference TRBV11-2 and TRBJ2-5): EAGVAQSPRYKIIEKRQSVAFWCNPISGHATLYWYQQILGQGPKLLIQFQNNGVVDDSQLPKDRFSAERLKGVDSTLKIQPAKLEDSAVYLCASSLGGQGGQETQYFGPGTRLLVL.

V usage is TRBV10-3 and J usage is TRBJ2-2; D uncertain. In germline, CDR1 is ENHRY, CDR2 SYGVKD. This CDR3 spans 13 amino acids. The germline V and J ends were trimmed by 0 bases and 8 bases, with 7 bases remaining between them. In DNA, the CDR3 is TGTGCCATCAGTGAGTCAGGGTCTGGGGAGCTGTTTTTT. Encoded protein: CAISESGSGELFF.

The gene calls are TRBV19 and TRBJ2-3; 8 bases agree with TRBD1. CDR1 is LNHDA and CDR2 is SQIVND in the germline V gene (reference sequence). The V and J ends lost 6 bases and 0 bases, in that order; junction bases with no gene match: 2. This CDR3 spans 14 amino acids. CDR3 amino acids: CASSRDRSTDTQYF. DNA for the CDR3: TGTGCCAGTAGCCGGGACAGGAGCACAGATACGCAGTATTTT.

This clonotype was counted ten times or more. This sequence joins TRBV20-1 and TRBJ1-2; D perhaps matches TRBD1 (5 bases). Between the trimmed V and J ends, which lost 2 bases and 4 bases, there was a span of 11 bases. The CDR3 loop spans 13 amino acids. Germline assignment: CDR1 DFQATT and CDR2 SNEGSKA (reference sequence). This CDR3 is CSARPTGTYGYTF. In DNA, the CDR3 is TGCAGTGCTAGACCGACGGGGACCTATGGCTACACCTTC.

The CDR3 nucleotides are TGTGCCAGCAGCTCCCAGACTGCTGTCTCTGGAAACACCATATATTTT. Encoded protein: CASSSQTAVSGNTIYF. This rearrangement joins TRBV7-2 to TRBJ1-3; D unclear. Germline V CDR1 and CDR2: SGHTA, FQGNSA. The length of the CDR3 is 16 residues. Trimming pared 4 bases from V and 0 bases from J, leaving 13 bases between.

This rearrangement joins TRBV7-9 to TRBJ2-3; TRBD1 matches at 7 bases. CDR1 is SEHNR, CDR2 FQNEAQ, per germline (reference sequence). The CDR3 is 15 amino acids. The junction had 6 bases not matched to a gene; V was cut back by 5 bases and J by 1 base. The CDR3 sequence is CASSPPGQRTDTQYF. CDR3 in DNA: TGTGCCAGCAGCCCTCCGGGACAGCGCACAGATACGCAGTATTTT. Drawing the rest from reference TRBV7-9 and TRBJ2-3, the complete variable domain is DTGVSQNPRHKITKRGQNVTFRCDPISEHNRLYWYRQTLGQGPEFLTYFQNEAQLEKSRLLSDRFSAERPKGSFSTLEIQRTEQGDSAMYLCASSPPGQRTDTQYFGPGTRLTVL.

At least ten counts were recorded for this clonotype. The V gene is TRBV29-1, the J gene TRBJ1-3; D is uncertain. The CDR3 contains 12 residues. In germline, CDR1 is SQVTM, CDR2 ANQGSEA. Trimming took 4 bases from V and 1 from J, leaving 5 bases between them. CDR3 loop: CSVAVSGNTIYF. The CDR3 region has the DNA TGCAGCGTTGCGGTATCTGGAAACACCATATATTTT.

This clonotype was counted at least ten times. DNA for the CDR3: TGCGCCAGCAGCCAAGTAGACACGGGAGGCTACACCTTC. Its translation: CASSQVDTGGYTF. The chain is built from TRBV4-1 and TRBJ1-2; D not resolved. CDR3 size: 13 residues. Between the trimmed V and J ends, which lost 1 base and 8 bases, there was a span of 11 bases. Germline V CDR1 and CDR2: MGHRA, YSYEKL.

CDR3 coding DNA: TGTGCCAGCAGCCACCGGGACAGGAACAATTACTATGGCTACACCTTC. It codes for CASSHRDRNNYYGYTF. The rearrangement links TRBV5-6 to TRBJ1-2; 8 bases fit TRBD1. Germline V gene data show CDR1 as SGHDT and CDR2 as YYEEEE. V gave up 4 bases and J gave up 3 bases; unmatched junction bases: 11. There are 16 residues in the CDR3.

In its sample, this clonotype was seen many times. The chain carries TRBV6-4 and TRBJ2-2; 7 nucleotides align to TRBD1. After removal of 4 bases from V and 0 bases from J, the junction contained 2 bases not matched to a gene. CDR1 MRHNA and CDR2 SNTAGT come from the germline V gene. The CDR3 totals 15 residues. The CDR3: CASSATGTNTGELFF. Here the CDR3 DNA reads TGTGCCAGCAGTGCGACAGGGACGAACACCGGGGAGCTGTTTTTT.

This clonotype showed up many times. V is TRBV9 and J is TRBJ1-2, with D possibly matching TRBD1 (5 bases). CDR3 length equals 13 residues. CDR1 is SGDLS and CDR2 is YYNGEE in the germline V gene. Deletions cut 5 bases from V and 6 bases from J, with 14 bases between. CDR3 nucleotides: TGTGCCAGCAGGGGGTCCGGGACGGATGGCTACACCTTC. Amino acid sequence: CASRGSGTDGYTF.

CDR3: CASSHRDRNYVLTF. The CDR3 DNA sequence: TGTGCCAGCAGCCACCGGGACAGGAACTACGTCCTGACTTTC. This chain connects TRBV7-9 to TRBJ2-6, with 8 bases aligning to TRBD1. The CDR3 loop spans 14 amino acids. The V gene's germline CDR1 is SEHNR and CDR2 FQNEAQ (reference sequence). The junction had 8 bases not matched to a gene; V was cut back by 5 bases and J by 11 bases. Drawing the rest from reference TRBV7-9 and TRBJ2-6, the complete variable domain is DTGVSQNPRHKITKRGQNVTFRCDPISEHNRLYWYRQTLGQGPEFLTYFQNEAQLEKSRLLSDRFSAERPKGSFSTLEIQRTEQGDSAMYLCASSHRDRNYVLTFGAGSRLTVL.

This clonotype appeared a few times. The chain employs TRBV5-4 and TRBJ1-1; D is uncertain. The ends were cut back, 5 bases at V and 0 bases at J, with 11 bases in the middle. CDR1 and CDR2 from the germline V gene are SGHNT and YYREEE (reference sequence). This CDR3 spans 14 amino acids. The CDR3 DNA reads TGTGCCAGCAGTCAGAGTCGAATGAACACTGAAGCTTTCTTT. This gives the protein CASSQSRMNTEAFF.

The J gene is TRBJ2-7, the V gene TRBV7-2; D possibly corresponds to TRBD2 (6 bases). Looked up from germline, CDR1 is SGHTA and CDR2 is FQGNSA. V was pared by 5 bases and J by 2 bases, with 19 bases between. CDR3 size: 16 residues. CDR3 sequence (DNA): TGTGCCAGCAGCCAACTAGCCGGGACCGACCCCTACGAGCAGTACTTC. Its translation is CASSQLAGTDPYEQYF.